A selection of T cell receptor beta chains follows, all from one sample in a study of Ad26.COV2.S vaccination and SARS-CoV-2 variants. Measured with immunoSEQ multiplex PCR; TCRdb has only the in-frame clones, and not every one. The sample records about 260,000 clones, roughly 85% being singletons. Here the sequenced sample was peripheral blood, taken in a trial of Ad26.COV2.S vaccine versus placebo. The source is a person aged 18 to 65 who received the Ad26.COV2.S COVID-19 vaccine or a placebo. CDR3s include the opening cysteine and the closing phenylalanine or tryptophan. The order of the fields is J gene, V gene, D gene, clone size, CDR3 protein, CDR3 DNA. D genes are given only for firm matches. Only some rows state a clone size, as once, few, many or a class for expanded clones.

J gene: TRBJ2-3; V gene: TRBV4-3; D gene: TRBD1; clone size: .; CDR3 protein: CASSQGTGAYTQYF; CDR3 DNA: TGCGCCAGCAGCCAAGGGACAGGGGCATATACGCAGTATTTT
J gene: TRBJ2-1; V gene: TRBV5-1; D gene: TRBD2; clone size: .; CDR3 protein: CASSLTAGGQGNEQFF; CDR3 DNA: TGCGCCAGCAGCTTGACTGCGGGAGGGCAGGGTAATGAGCAGTTCTTC
J gene: TRBJ1-2; V gene: TRBV9; D gene: .; clone size: .; CDR3 protein: CASTPAGTLTADGYTF; CDR3 DNA: TGTGCCAGCACCCCGGCGGGGACCCTGACCGCGGATGGCTACACCTTC
J gene: TRBJ1-3; V gene: TRBV6-2/TRBV6-3; D gene: .; clone size: .; CDR3 protein: CASSYDGASRVIYF; CDR3 DNA: TGTGCCAGCAGTTATGACGGTGCCTCCCGCGTCATATATTTT
J gene: TRBJ2-7; V gene: TRBV6-1; D gene: .; clone size: .; CDR3 protein: CASSENRGYEQYF; CDR3 DNA: TGTGCCAGCAGTGAAAATAGAGGGTACGAGCAGTACTTC
J gene: TRBJ1-2; V gene: TRBV15; D gene: .; clone size: .; CDR3 protein: CATSRPLSTELYGYTF; CDR3 DNA: TGTGCCACCAGCAGACCCCTTTCGACAGAACTGTATGGCTACACCTTC
J gene: TRBJ2-1; V gene: TRBV4-3; D gene: .; clone size: .; CDR3 protein: CASSQDRAISSYNEQFF; CDR3 DNA: TGCGCCAGCAGCCAAGATAGAGCGATCAGCTCCTACAATGAGCAGTTCTTC
J gene: TRBJ2-3; V gene: TRBV10-2; D gene: .; clone size: .; CDR3 protein: CASSADRVGDTQYF; CDR3 DNA: TGCGCCAGCTCAGCAGACCGAGTCGGAGATACGCAGTATTTT
J gene: TRBJ2-2; V gene: TRBV4-2; D gene: .; clone size: .; CDR3 protein: CASSRDGQGELFF; CDR3 DNA: TGTGCCAGCAGCCGAGACGGCCAGGGGGAGCTGTTTTTT
J gene: TRBJ2-2; V gene: TRBV7-9; D gene: .; clone size: .; CDR3 protein: CASSPNDLGGGELFF; CDR3 DNA: TGTGCCAGCAGCCCTAACGATCTTGGAGGCGGGGAGCTGTTTTTT
J gene: TRBJ1-4; V gene: TRBV7-9; D gene: .; clone size: .; CDR3 protein: CASSSKMGEKLFF; CDR3 DNA: TGTGCCAGCAGCTCAAAGATGGGTGAAAAACTGTTTTTT
J gene: TRBJ2-2; V gene: TRBV7-2; D gene: .; clone size: .; CDR3 protein: CASSLVLNTGELFF; CDR3 DNA: TGTGCCAGCAGCTTAGTCCTGAACACCGGGGAGCTGTTTTTT
J gene: TRBJ1-6; V gene: TRBV30; D gene: .; clone size: once; CDR3 protein: CAWDVGYNSPLHF; CDR3 DNA: TGTGCCTGGGATGTGGGATATAATTCACCCCTCCACTTT
J gene: TRBJ2-1; V gene: TRBV4-1; D gene: .; clone size: .; CDR3 protein: CASSQYGASLGNEQFF; CDR3 DNA: TGCGCCAGCAGCCAATACGGGGCTAGCCTGGGCAATGAGCAGTTCTTC
J gene: TRBJ1-3; V gene: TRBV6-1; D gene: .; clone size: .; CDR3 protein: CASSDGESGNTIYF; CDR3 DNA: TGTGCCAGCAGTGATGGAGAATCTGGAAACACCATATATTTT
J gene: TRBJ2-3; V gene: TRBV30; D gene: .; clone size: .; CDR3 protein: CAWSASGHTQYF; CDR3 DNA: TGTGCCTGGAGTGCCTCCGGGCATACGCAGTATTTT
J gene: TRBJ1-5; V gene: TRBV3-1/TRBV3-2; D gene: TRBD1; clone size: once; CDR3 protein: CASSRDSRFGPQHF; CDR3 DNA: TGTGCCAGCAGCCGGGACAGCCGCTTTGGGCCCCAGCATTTT
J gene: TRBJ2-3; V gene: TRBV30; D gene: .; clone size: .; CDR3 protein: CAWSVGISTDTQYF; CDR3 DNA: TGTGCCTGGAGTGTCGGGATTAGCACAGATACGCAGTATTTT
J gene: TRBJ2-5; V gene: TRBV6-5; D gene: .; clone size: .; CDR3 protein: CASSYWGAGEETQYF; CDR3 DNA: TGTGCCAGCAGCTACTGGGGGGCGGGAGAAGAGACCCAGTACTTC
J gene: TRBJ2-3; V gene: TRBV6-5; D gene: TRBD2; clone size: .; CDR3 protein: CASSTFRTSADTQYF; CDR3 DNA: TGTGCCAGCAGCACCTTCAGGACTAGCGCAGATACGCAGTATTTT
J gene: TRBJ1-1; V gene: TRBV6-5; D gene: .; clone size: few; CDR3 protein: CASRRTLNTEAFF; CDR3 DNA: TGTGCCAGCAGGAGGACCTTAAACACTGAAGCTTTCTTT
J gene: TRBJ1-2; V gene: TRBV29-1; D gene: .; clone size: .; CDR3 protein: CSVEDRQDSYGYTF; CDR3 DNA: TGCAGCGTTGAAGACCGCCAGGATAGCTATGGCTACACCTTC
J gene: TRBJ1-5; V gene: TRBV6-6; D gene: TRBD1; clone size: .; CDR3 protein: CASSPRTGLVLWHF; CDR3 DNA: TGTGCCAGCAGCCCTCGGACAGGGTTAGTCCTCTGGCATTTT
J gene: TRBJ2-1; V gene: TRBV4-2; D gene: TRBD1; clone size: .; CDR3 protein: CASSPRGRTTYNEQFF; CDR3 DNA: TGTGCCAGCAGTCCGAGGGGGCGGACAACCTACAATGAGCAGTTCTTC
J gene: TRBJ2-1; V gene: TRBV5-6; D gene: .; clone size: few; CDR3 protein: CASSFGKSSYNEQFF; CDR3 DNA: TGTGCCAGCAGCTTTGGGAAGAGCTCCTACAATGAGCAGTTCTTC
J gene: TRBJ1-5; V gene: TRBV6-1; D gene: .; clone size: few; CDR3 protein: CASSDGRGGNQPQHF; CDR3 DNA: TGTGCCAGCAGTGACGGCCGAGGGGGGAATCAGCCCCAGCATTTT
J gene: TRBJ2-3; V gene: TRBV24-1; D gene: TRBD2; clone size: .; CDR3 protein: CATSDPRTSGQDTQYF; CDR3 DNA: TGTGCCACCAGTGATCCCCGAACTAGCGGGCAAGATACGCAGTATTTT
J gene: TRBJ1-2; V gene: TRBV20-1; D gene: .; clone size: .; CDR3 protein: CSARHGGYTF; CDR3 DNA: TGCAGTGCTAGGCACGGTGGCTACACCTTC
J gene: TRBJ2-3; V gene: TRBV12-5; D gene: TRBD2; clone size: .; CDR3 protein: CASGNGLAGSSSDTQYF; CDR3 DNA: TGTGCTAGTGGTAACGGACTAGCGGGAAGCTCATCTGATACGCAGTATTTT
J gene: TRBJ2-5; V gene: TRBV5-1; D gene: .; clone size: .; CDR3 protein: CASSFQETQYF; CDR3 DNA: TGCGCCAGCAGCTTCCAAGAGACCCAGTACTTC
J gene: TRBJ1-4; V gene: TRBV18; D gene: TRBD1; clone size: .; CDR3 protein: CASSGGQGLREKLFF; CDR3 DNA: TGTGCCAGCTCAGGGGGACAGGGACTTCGGGAAAAACTGTTTTTT
J gene: TRBJ1-2; V gene: TRBV4-3; D gene: .; clone size: .; CDR3 protein: CASSQEGVPNYGYTF; CDR3 DNA: TGCGCCAGCAGCCAAGAGGGAGTACCTAACTATGGCTACACCTTC
J gene: TRBJ2-1; V gene: TRBV5-1; D gene: .; clone size: once; CDR3 protein: CASSLSLTGPGQFF; CDR3 DNA: TGCGCCAGCAGCTTATCCCTAACAGGGCCGGGGCAGTTCTTC
J gene: TRBJ2-1; V gene: TRBV19; D gene: TRBD2; clone size: .; CDR3 protein: CATQRGLVVESSYNEQFF; CDR3 DNA: TGTGCCACCCAGCGGGGACTAGTCGTAGAAAGCTCCTACAATGAGCAGTTCTTC
J gene: TRBJ2-3; V gene: TRBV6-4; D gene: TRBD2; clone size: many; CDR3 protein: CACGERGVRTDTQYF; CDR3 DNA: TGTGCCTGTGGGGAGCGGGGGGTCCGCACAGATACGCAGTATTTT
J gene: TRBJ2-2; V gene: TRBV2; D gene: .; clone size: .; CDR3 protein: CASNGQRTTGELFF; CDR3 DNA: TGTGCCAGCAATGGACAGCGAACTACCGGGGAGCTGTTTTTT
J gene: TRBJ1-1; V gene: TRBV30; D gene: .; clone size: .; CDR3 protein: CAWRVYRGALNTEAFF; CDR3 DNA: TGTGCCTGGAGGGTGTACCGGGGGGCCCTGAACACTGAAGCTTTCTTT
J gene: TRBJ1-5; V gene: TRBV30; D gene: .; clone size: .; CDR3 protein: CAWGQTNQPQHF; CDR3 DNA: TGTGCCTGGGGACAGACCAATCAGCCCCAGCATTTT
J gene: TRBJ2-3; V gene: TRBV24-1; D gene: TRBD2; clone size: .; CDR3 protein: CATSDPSTSGGADTQYF; CDR3 DNA: TGTGCCACCAGTGATCCATCGACTAGCGGGGGAGCAGATACGCAGTATTTT
J gene: TRBJ1-5; V gene: TRBV6-5; D gene: TRBD1; clone size: .; CDR3 protein: CASNRQGYSNQPQHF; CDR3 DNA: TGTGCCAGCAATCGACAGGGTTATAGCAATCAGCCCCAGCATTTT
J gene: TRBJ2-1; V gene: TRBV14; D gene: TRBD2; clone size: .; CDR3 protein: CASSPSGGNEQFF; CDR3 DNA: TGTGCCAGCAGCCCCTCCGGGGGGAATGAGCAGTTCTTC
J gene: TRBJ1-5; V gene: TRBV7-9; D gene: .; clone size: .; CDR3 protein: CASSLVNQPQHF; CDR3 DNA: TGTGCCAGCAGCTTAGTCAATCAGCCCCAGCATTTT
J gene: TRBJ1-1; V gene: TRBV4-3; D gene: .; clone size: once; CDR3 protein: CASSQDLTGMAPDAFF; CDR3 DNA: TGCGCCAGCAGCCAAGATCTAACAGGGATGGCACCCGATGCTTTCTTT
J gene: TRBJ2-1; V gene: TRBV7-8; D gene: TRBD2; clone size: few; CDR3 protein: CASSSQRGASSYNEQFF; CDR3 DNA: TGTGCCAGCAGCTCCCAGCGGGGGGCGAGCTCCTACAATGAGCAGTTCTTC
J gene: TRBJ1-1; V gene: TRBV4-1; D gene: .; clone size: .; CDR3 protein: CASSQRENTEAFF; CDR3 DNA: TGCGCCAGCAGCCAGCGAGAAAACACTGAAGCTTTCTTT
J gene: TRBJ1-4; V gene: TRBV5-4; D gene: TRBD1; clone size: once; CDR3 protein: CASSLDRGWGKLFF; CDR3 DNA: TGTGCCAGCAGCCTGGACAGGGGATGGGGAAAACTGTTTTTT
J gene: TRBJ2-2; V gene: TRBV7-9; D gene: TRBD2; clone size: .; CDR3 protein: CASSLTRALGGTGELFF; CDR3 DNA: TGTGCCAGCAGCTTGACAAGGGCTCTCGGGGGGACCGGGGAGCTGTTTTTT
J gene: TRBJ1-1; V gene: TRBV30; D gene: .; clone size: once; CDR3 protein: CAWRNTATEAFF; CDR3 DNA: TGTGCCTGGAGGAATACGGCCACTGAAGCTTTCTTT
J gene: TRBJ2-7; V gene: TRBV4-1; D gene: TRBD1; clone size: few; CDR3 protein: CASSSGQPYEQYF; CDR3 DNA: TGCGCCAGCAGCTCGGGACAGCCTTACGAGCAGTACTTC
J gene: TRBJ2-1; V gene: TRBV7-3; D gene: .; clone size: .; CDR3 protein: CASSSDSSYNEQFF; CDR3 DNA: TGTGCCAGCAGCTCGGACAGCTCCTACAATGAGCAGTTCTTC
J gene: TRBJ1-5; V gene: TRBV19; D gene: .; clone size: .; CDR3 protein: CASIKEGGLSNQPQHF; CDR3 DNA: TGTGCCAGTATCAAGGAAGGGGGGCTTAGCAATCAGCCCCAGCATTTT
J gene: TRBJ1-2; V gene: TRBV5-1; D gene: TRBD1; clone size: .; CDR3 protein: CASSQDRGGSYTF; CDR3 DNA: TGCGCCAGCAGCCAAGACAGGGGAGGGAGCTACACCTTC
J gene: TRBJ1-1; V gene: TRBV6-5; D gene: .; clone size: .; CDR3 protein: CAAHTRSYTEAFF; CDR3 DNA: TGTGCCGCCCATACCAGAAGTTACACTGAAGCTTTCTTT
J gene: TRBJ2-3; V gene: TRBV11-2; D gene: .; clone size: few; CDR3 protein: CASSLLGLMKDTQYF; CDR3 DNA: TGTGCCAGCAGCCTCCTCGGGCTTATGAAAGATACGCAGTATTTT
J gene: TRBJ1-6; V gene: TRBV11-2; D gene: TRBD1; clone size: .; CDR3 protein: CASSFSDRGNSPLHF; CDR3 DNA: TGTGCCAGCAGCTTTAGCGACAGGGGGAACTCACCCCTCCACTTT
J gene: TRBJ2-5; V gene: TRBV2; D gene: .; clone size: .; CDR3 protein: CASSPGRGIQETQYF; CDR3 DNA: TGTGCCAGCAGTCCGGGACGGGGGATACAAGAGACCCAGTACTTC